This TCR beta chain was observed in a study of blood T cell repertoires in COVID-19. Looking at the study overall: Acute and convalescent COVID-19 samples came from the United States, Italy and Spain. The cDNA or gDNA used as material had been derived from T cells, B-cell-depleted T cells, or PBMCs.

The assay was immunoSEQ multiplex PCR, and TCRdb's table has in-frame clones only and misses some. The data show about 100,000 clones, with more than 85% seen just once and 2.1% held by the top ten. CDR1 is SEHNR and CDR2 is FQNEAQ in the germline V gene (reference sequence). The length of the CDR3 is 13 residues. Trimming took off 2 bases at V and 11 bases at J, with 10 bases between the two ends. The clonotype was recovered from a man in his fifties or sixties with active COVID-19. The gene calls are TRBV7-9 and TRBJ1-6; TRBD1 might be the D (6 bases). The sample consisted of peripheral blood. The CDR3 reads CASSLSQGTPLHF. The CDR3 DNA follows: TGTGCCAGCAGCTTATCACAGGGAACACCCCTCCACTTT.